These 15 T cell receptor beta chains originate from one sample sequenced in a study of cytomegalovirus exposure and HLA in healthy donors. Data came from immunoSEQ multiplex PCR; TCRdb stores just in-frame clones and leaves some out. The sample yields some 140,000 clones, 86% seen once. Sequenced material: PBMCs. These receptors were taken from a man aged 18 to 29 in good health and CMV-seronegative.

This clone was recorded a few times. The J gene is TRBJ2-7, the V gene TRBV19; a weak D match, TRBD2 (5 bases). The CDR3 is 14 amino acids. Trimming pared 2 bases from V and 0 bases from J, leaving 8 bases between. Germline-derived CDR1 and CDR2 are LNHDA and SQIVND (reference sequence). The CDR3 sequence is CASSITSNSYEQYF. CDR3 nucleotide sequence: TGTGCCAGTAGTATAACTAGTAACTCCTACGAGCAGTACTTC.

The chain has TRBV5-1 and TRBJ2-3; 7 positions match TRBD1. Germline CDR1 SGHRS, CDR2 YFSETQ. The CDR3 loop spans 13 amino acids. After removal of 5 bases from V and 4 bases from J, the junction contained 4 bases not matched to a gene. The CDR3 reads CASSSTGADTQYF. Written as DNA, the CDR3 is TGCGCCAGCAGTTCAACAGGGGCAGATACGCAGTATTTT.

The chain uses TRBV29-1 and TRBJ2-1; 7 nucleotides align to TRBD1. V shed 1 base, J shed 2 bases, and the junction held 8 bases outside the gene matches. This CDR3 comprises 16 residues. Germline CDR1 SQVTM, CDR2 ANQGSEA. The CDR3 region has the DNA TGCAGCGTTGAAGGTAGGGACAGAAAGACCTACAATGAGCAGTTCTTC. Its translation: CSVEGRDRKTYNEQFF.

The J gene is TRBJ1-1, the V gene TRBV6-4; D not certain. CDR1 and CDR2 from the germline V gene are MRHNA and SNTAGT. The germline V and J ends were trimmed by 6 bases and 2 bases, with 13 bases remaining between them. The CDR3 is made up of 14 amino acids. This CDR3 is CASRTEAANTEAFF. The CDR3 bases are TGTGCCAGCAGGACCGAGGCTGCAAACACTGAAGCTTTCTTT.

J is TRBJ2-2 and V is TRBV6-5, with a tentative D call TRBD2 (6 bases). The ends were cut back, 0 bases at V and 6 bases at J, with 14 bases in the middle. CDR3 length equals 16 residues. The germline gives CDR1 MNHEY, CDR2 SVGAGI. The CDR3 DNA follows: TGTGCCAGCAGTTACTCGCCGGGACTTTCCCCCGGGGAGCTGTTTTTT. It encodes CASSYSPGLSPGELFF.

The rearrangement joins TRBV4-3 to TRBJ2-2, with TRBD2 matching 12 bases. The CDR3 consists of 18 residues. J lost 7 bases, V lost 0 bases, and 9 bases had no gene match. Germline CDR1 LGHNA, CDR2 YSLEER. The DNA for the CDR3 is TGCGCCAGCAGCCAAGAGGGGTGGACTAGCGGGACTGGCGGGGAGCTGTTTTTT. Amino acids: CASSQEGWTSGTGGELFF.

For this clone: In the same sample, other DNA sequences code for this CDR3. The gene calls are TRBV18 and TRBJ2-3; D unresolved. The CDR3 has 13 amino acids. The germline V gene has CDR1 KGHSH and CDR2 LQKENI. Trimming left V 0 bases short and J 2 bases short, with 3 bases between. The DNA for the CDR3 is TGTGCCAGCTCACCACCTAACACAGATACGCAGTATTTT. This translates into CASSPPNTDTQYF.

The chain uses TRBV4-3 and TRBJ2-7; 9 nucleotides align to TRBD2. The germline gives CDR1 LGHNA, CDR2 YSLEER. This CDR3 is built from 18 residues. V gave up 0 bases and J gave up 0 bases; unmatched junction bases: 9. CDR3 residues: CASSQEAGLAGLSYEQYF. The CDR3 DNA is TGCGCCAGCAGCCAAGAGGCGGGCCTAGCGGGGCTCTCCTACGAGCAGTACTTC.

The CDR3 loop reads CASSYSTGLSYEQYF. The CDR3 DNA reads as TGTGCCAGCAGTTACTCGACAGGGCTCTCCTACGAGCAGTACTTC. The V call is TRBV6-5, the J call TRBJ2-7, with 7 nucleotides matching TRBD1. The J segment lost 0 bases and the V segment lost 0 bases, leaving 2 bases of the junction unmatched. This CDR3 is built from 15 residues. Germline V gives CDR1 MNHEY, CDR2 SVGAGI.

This sequence joins TRBV4-1 and TRBJ2-1; TRBD2 agrees at 13 bases. The V and J ends lost 1 base and 12 bases, in that order; junction bases with no gene match: 12. CDR1 is MGHRA, CDR2 YSYEKL, per germline. This CDR3 is 17 amino acids long. CDR3 DNA sequence: TGCGCCAGCAGCCAAGGAGGACTAGCGGGGGTCACAATGGGGCAGTTCTTC. This translates into CASSQGGLAGVTMGQFF.

This chain links TRBV2 with TRBJ1-1; no clear D gene. Per the germline V gene, CDR1 is SNHLY and CDR2 is FYNNEI. This CDR3 has 14 amino acids. V lost 4 bases, J lost 5 bases, and 14 bases lay in between. CDR3 bases: TGTGCCAGCAGTGTGTCCGGGTCGAGGACTGAAGCTTTCTTT. Amino acids: CASSVSGSRTEAFF.

CDR3 loop: CASSYPTSGGGTQYF. DNA of the CDR3: TGTGCCAGCAGTTATCCGACTAGCGGGGGCGGCACCCAGTACTTC. The V and J genes are TRBV6-5 and TRBJ2-5, with 12 bases fitting TRBD2. This CDR3 region has 15 residues. Germline loops: CDR1 MNHEY, CDR2 SVGAGI. Trimming took 3 bases from V and 8 from J; bases not matched to a gene: 7.

The chain combines TRBV27 with TRBJ1-1; maybe TRBD1 (5 bases). From germline, CDR1 is MNHEY and CDR2 SMNVEV (reference sequence). Between the trimmed V and J ends, which lost 4 bases and 5 bases, there was a span of 14 bases. The CDR3 runs to 14 residues. In DNA form, the CDR3 reads TGTGCCAGCAGTTACCTAGACAGCCTAACTGAAGCTTTCTTT. Protein sequence: CASSYLDSLTEAFF.

The chain recombines TRBV10-2 with TRBJ2-6, with 10 nucleotides matching TRBD2. This CDR3 is 16 amino acids long. Unmatched junction bases numbered 4, after V lost 6 bases and J lost 2 bases. Germline assignment: CDR1 WSHSY and CDR2 SAAADI. CDR3 sequence: CASRNSGGAGANVLTF. CDR3 nucleotides: TGCGCCAGCAGGAACAGCGGGGGGGCTGGGGCCAACGTCCTGACTTTC.

The table lists this clone with a few counts. V and J are TRBV2 and TRBJ1-6; 8 nucleotides match TRBD1. The CDR3 is made up of 15 amino acids. The ends lost 10 bases at V and 10 bases at J; junction bases unmatched: 15. From germline, CDR1 is SNHLY and CDR2 FYNNEI. DNA of the CDR3: TGTGCCAACGTCCTAGTACAGGGGGTAGGATCACCCCTCCACTTT. Amino acid sequence: CANVLVQGVGSPLHF.